These 12 T cell receptor beta chains came from one sample sequenced in a study of CD8+CD57+ T cells in acquired aplastic anemia. Both TCR beta VDJ combination and CDR3 sequence profiling were carried out. Genomic DNA was the template for this profiling. MiXCR, run by TCRdb on the reads, gives a single entry per CDR3 protein. This table has 250,000 to 300,000 distinct CDR3 sequences, approximately 58% appearing once. All patients picked for sequencing had shown, by flow cytometry, an expansion of CD8+CD57+ cells. The sample comprised sorted CD4+, CD8+, or CD8+CD57+ T cells (not recorded which) from PBMCs. The origin of the receptors is a human donor with aplastic anemia.

V is TRBV9 and J is TRBJ1-5; 7 nucleotides line up with TRBD1. V lost 0 bases and J lost 7; bases outside the gene matches: 7. The CDR3 extends over 15 amino acids. Looked up from germline, CDR1 is SGDLS and CDR2 is YYNGEE. This CDR3 is CASSVGGDRAQPQHF. CDR3 sequence (DNA): TGTGCCAGCAGCGTAGGAGGAGACAGGGCCCAGCCCCAGCATTTT.

The chain recombines TRBV19 with TRBJ2-5; 8 bases are a match to TRBD1. V shed 8 bases, J shed 4 bases, and the junction held 12 bases outside the gene matches. Germline values: CDR1 LNHDA, CDR2 SQIVND (reference sequence). CDR3 length equals 15 residues. As DNA, the CDR3 is TGTGCCAGTTCAGTAGTAGACAGGGGAGGAGAGACCCAGTACTTC. Its translation: CASSVVDRGGETQYF.

The rearrangement uses TRBV7-6 and TRBJ2-7, with TRBD2 matching over 13 bases. Germline trimming cut 1 base from V and 4 bases from J; bases unmatched to any gene: 4. The CDR3 is 16 residues long. From germline, CDR1 is SGHVS and CDR2 FNYEAQ. The CDR3 loop reads CASSLGLTSGRYEQYF. CDR3 sequence (DNA): TGTGCCAGCAGCTTAGGCTTGACTAGCGGGAGGTACGAGCAGTACTTC.

Many counts were recorded for this clonotype. The V and J genes are TRBV30 and TRBJ1-2; tentative D call: TRBD1 (5 bases). Per germline, CDR1 GTSNPN and CDR2 SVGIG (reference sequence). CDR3 length: 14 residues. The V end lost 2 bases, the J end lost 2 bases, and 12 bases lay between the germline ends. In nucleotides, the CDR3 is TGTGCCTGGAGTCGACAGTACTCCAACTATGGCTACACCTTC. This codes for CAWSRQYSNYGYTF.

This clonotype was recorded at least ten times. This chain links TRBV6-6 with TRBJ1-1; unclear D gene. The CDR3 loop spans 13 amino acids. Germline assignment: CDR1 MNHNY and CDR2 SVGAGI (reference sequence). With 5 bases removed from V and 0 bases from J, the gap between germline ends came to 7 bases. The CDR3 spells CASSTIMNTEAFF. The DNA of the CDR3 is TGTGCCAGCAGTACTATTATGAACACTGAAGCTTTCTTT.

The chain has TRBV6-5 and TRBJ2-7; 9 bases agree with TRBD1. The CDR3 loop spans 15 amino acids. After removal of 6 bases from V and 7 bases from J, the junction contained 13 bases not matched to a gene. Germline V gene data show CDR1 as MNHEY and CDR2 as SVGAGI. This CDR3 is CASSGRTGVYNEQYF. As DNA, the CDR3 is TGTGCCAGCAGCGGCCGGACAGGGGTCTACAATGAGCAGTACTTC.

The chain carries TRBV19 and TRBJ2-2; D remains unclear. The germline V and J ends were trimmed by 2 bases and 5 bases, with 6 bases remaining between them. The germline V gene encodes CDR1 LNHDA and CDR2 SQIVND (reference sequence). The CDR3 loop spans 13 amino acids. CDR3 nucleotides: TGTGCCAGTAGTATAAAGTTAACCGGGGAGCTGTTTTTT. Translated, it gives CASSIKLTGELFF.

The chain combines TRBV10-3 with TRBJ2-2; TRBD1 might be the D (5 bases). Trimming removed 10 bases from V and 4 bases from J, with 19 bases in between. Germline V lookup: CDR1 ENHRY, CDR2 SYGVKD. This CDR3 has 15 amino acids. CDR3 in amino acids: CASRSEGAITGELFF. CDR3 DNA sequence: TGTGCCAGCAGATCCGAAGGGGCGATCACCGGGGAGCTGTTTTTT.

This clonotype was detected many times. The rearrangement uses TRBV5-1 and TRBJ2-3; 9 bases are shared with TRBD2. Trimming at V came to 0 bases and at J to 4 bases, leaving 9 bases not matched to a gene. CDR1 is SGHRS, CDR2 YFSETQ, per germline. The CDR3 extends over 17 amino acids. CDR3 sequence reads: CASSLVPAGGLADTQYF. CDR3 DNA sequence: TGCGCCAGCAGCTTGGTTCCAGCGGGGGGACTTGCAGATACGCAGTATTTT.

The V and J genes are TRBV25-1 and TRBJ1-5, with a tentative D call TRBD1 (6 bases). The CDR3 sequence is 14 residues long. Germline V lookup: CDR1 MGHDK, CDR2 SYGVNS. The ends were cut back, 1 base at V and 6 bases at J, with 10 bases in the middle. CDR3 DNA: TGTGCCAGCAGTGAATCGGGGGCGGGTCAGCCCCAGCATTTT. Translated: CASSESGAGQPQHF.

The chain uses TRBV12-3 or TRBV12-4 and TRBJ2-2; no clear D gene. V was trimmed by 8 bases and J by 9 bases, leaving 7 bases between them. This CDR3 contains 10 residues. CDR3: CASGPRELFF. The CDR3 DNA follows: TGTGCCAGCGGACCGAGGGAGCTGTTTTTT.

The chain links TRBV24-1 to TRBJ1-1, with D possibly matching TRBD1 (6 bases). This CDR3 is built from 15 residues. The V and J ends lost 2 bases and 4 bases respectively, with 13 bases between them. The germline gives CDR1 KGHDR, CDR2 SFDVKD. In DNA, the CDR3 is TGTGCCACCAGTGATTCACAGGGAATAAGCACTGAAGCTTTCTTT. As protein: CATSDSQGISTEAFF.